This T cell receptor (beta chain) appears in the sequencing data of a study of control samples from healthy donors and cancer patients. Sequencing used immunoSEQ multiplex PCR; TCRdb keeps in-frame clones, though not all of them. This sample has about 120,000 clones, with roughly 92% found just once. Germline V gene data show CDR1 as LNHDA and CDR2 as SQIVND (reference sequence). The length of the CDR3 is 14 residues. The V and J ends lost 8 bases and 2 bases respectively, with 15 bases between them. V usage is TRBV19 and J usage is TRBJ2-5; a weak D match, TRBD2 (5 bases). The TCR sequence derives from an elderly man with head and neck cancer. The sample taken for sequencing was PBMCs. CDR3 DNA: TGTGCCAGTTCCACCCGAGGGCAGCAAGAGACCCAGTACTTC. Encoded protein: CASSTRGQQETQYF.